A selection of T cell receptor beta chains follows, all from one sample in a study of CD8 T cells in ankylosing spondylitis. TCRdb processed the 5' RACE reads anew with MiXCR; each CDR3 protein has one entry. This sample has about 540,000 distinct CDR3 sequences; about an eighth occur once, and the top ten carry almost 7%. The specimen was blood, either unsorted or a sorted T cell fraction (not recorded which). The receptors come from a male donor with ankylosing spondylitis. Both conserved end residues are part of each CDR3. The order of the fields is J gene, V gene, D gene, clone size, CDR3 DNA, CDR3 protein. D genes are given only for firm matches. Only part of the rows carry a size: once, few, many, or a class if the clone is expanded.

j_call: TRBJ2-1; v_call: TRBV4-1; d_call: TRBD2; clone_size: many; cdr3_nt: TGCGCCAGCAGCCAAGGACTAGCGGGAGGGAATGAGCAGTTCTTC; cdr3_aa: CASSQGLAGGNEQFF
j_call: TRBJ1-1; v_call: TRBV12-3/TRBV12-4; d_call: NA; clone_size: many; cdr3_nt: TGTGCCACCGGCCGGGGGGGCACTGAAGCTTTCTTT; cdr3_aa: CATGRGGTEAFF
j_call: TRBJ2-3; v_call: TRBV7-6; d_call: NA; clone_size: NA; cdr3_nt: TGTGCCAGCAGCTTAATGTCTAGCGCAGATACGCAGTATTTT; cdr3_aa: CASSLMSSADTQYF
j_call: TRBJ2-5; v_call: TRBV7-8; d_call: NA; clone_size: many; cdr3_nt: TGTGCCAGCAGCACCTGGACCAGGGGTGTCCAAGAGACCCAGTACTTC; cdr3_aa: CASSTWTRGVQETQYF
j_call: TRBJ2-1; v_call: TRBV20-1; d_call: TRBD2; clone_size: many; cdr3_nt: TGCAGTGCTAGTTTGCGGGAGCTTTCCTACAATGAGCAGTTCTTC; cdr3_aa: CSASLRELSYNEQFF
j_call: TRBJ2-3; v_call: TRBV20-1; d_call: TRBD2; clone_size: NA; cdr3_nt: TGCAGTGCTAGCGGCTCGAGGACTAGCGGTAGCACAGATACGCAGTATTTT; cdr3_aa: CSASGSRTSGSTDTQYF
j_call: TRBJ2-5; v_call: TRBV5-1; d_call: NA; clone_size: NA; cdr3_nt: TGCGCCAGCAGCTTCTTTGGTGAACAAGAGACCCAGTACTTC; cdr3_aa: CASSFFGEQETQYF
j_call: TRBJ2-3; v_call: TRBV11-2; d_call: TRBD2; clone_size: NA; cdr3_nt: TGTGCCAGCACCCGAGGGGGACTAGCGGGAGGATGGGGCACAGATACGCAGTATTTT; cdr3_aa: CASTRGGLAGGWGTDTQYF
j_call: TRBJ2-4; v_call: TRBV5-1; d_call: TRBD2; clone_size: many; cdr3_nt: TGCGCCAGCAGCACTAGCGGGTTTGAGAACATTCAGTACTTC; cdr3_aa: CASSTSGFENIQYF
j_call: TRBJ2-1; v_call: TRBV20-1; d_call: NA; clone_size: NA; cdr3_nt: TGCAGTGCTAGTTCTCCAAGGGGCAATGAGCAGTTCTTC; cdr3_aa: CSASSPRGNEQFF
j_call: TRBJ1-1; v_call: TRBV5-1; d_call: NA; clone_size: few; cdr3_nt: TGCGCCAGCAGCTTTGACGGTTCCCGGGCTTTCTTT; cdr3_aa: CASSFDGSRAFF
j_call: TRBJ2-7; v_call: TRBV7-2; d_call: NA; clone_size: few; cdr3_nt: TGTGCCAGCAGCCGAGAGGGGGGCCGCGAGCAGTACTTC; cdr3_aa: CASSREGGREQYF
j_call: TRBJ1-1; v_call: TRBV29-1; d_call: NA; clone_size: few; cdr3_nt: TGCAGCGTGAACCCACAGGGCTCTCGGGCTTTCTTT; cdr3_aa: CSVNPQGSRAFF
j_call: TRBJ2-5; v_call: TRBV7-7; d_call: TRBD2; clone_size: NA; cdr3_nt: TGTGCCAGCAGCTTAAGAGCGGGGGGTGAGACCCAGTACTTC; cdr3_aa: CASSLRAGGETQYF
j_call: TRBJ2-7; v_call: TRBV5-1; d_call: TRBD1; clone_size: few; cdr3_nt: TGCGCCAGCAGCTTGGACAGGGGGCTCACCGAGCAGTACTTC; cdr3_aa: CASSLDRGLTEQYF
j_call: TRBJ1-4; v_call: TRBV5-1; d_call: NA; clone_size: NA; cdr3_nt: TGCGCCAGCAGCCCACAGGGTTCGGATGAAAAACTGTTTTTT; cdr3_aa: CASSPQGSDEKLFF
j_call: TRBJ2-1; v_call: TRBV6-5; d_call: TRBD2; clone_size: few; cdr3_nt: TGTGCCAGCAGTTCGGGACTAGCGGGAGCTCGGTTCGATGAGCAGTTCTTC; cdr3_aa: CASSSGLAGARFDEQFF
j_call: TRBJ1-5; v_call: TRBV6-5; d_call: NA; clone_size: NA; cdr3_nt: TGTGCCAGCAGTTACTCGACAGCCGGGCGAAATCAGCCCCAGCATTTT; cdr3_aa: CASSYSTAGRNQPQHF
j_call: TRBJ2-2; v_call: TRBV15; d_call: TRBD1; clone_size: few; cdr3_nt: TGTGCCACCAGCAGAGATCGGGGACAGGGGGCCTCCGGGGAGCTGTTTTTT; cdr3_aa: CATSRDRGQGASGELFF
j_call: TRBJ2-4; v_call: TRBV20-1; d_call: NA; clone_size: NA; cdr3_nt: TGCAGTGCTAGAGATAGGGGGTTGGGCAAAAACATTCAGTACTTC; cdr3_aa: CSARDRGLGKNIQYF
j_call: TRBJ1-3; v_call: TRBV15; d_call: NA; clone_size: NA; cdr3_nt: TGTGCCACCAGCAGAGTGGAGGGAAACACCATATATTTT; cdr3_aa: CATSRVEGNTIYF
j_call: TRBJ2-2; v_call: TRBV5-1; d_call: TRBD1; clone_size: few; cdr3_nt: TGCGCCAGCAGCGAGCGGACAGGGTCCGGGGAGCTGTTTTTT; cdr3_aa: CASSERTGSGELFF
j_call: TRBJ2-2; v_call: TRBV7-7; d_call: NA; clone_size: NA; cdr3_nt: TGTGCCAGCAGCTTAGAAGGGGGGCAGAACACCGGGGAGCTGTTTTTT; cdr3_aa: CASSLEGGQNTGELFF
j_call: TRBJ2-1; v_call: TRBV2; d_call: NA; clone_size: few; cdr3_nt: TGTGCCAGCCCAACCGGGGTCCCGGGATTCTTC; cdr3_aa: CASPTGVPGFF
j_call: TRBJ1-1; v_call: TRBV9; d_call: NA; clone_size: few; cdr3_nt: TGTGCCAGCAGCGCCGGGGGAACAGACGAAGCTTTCTTT; cdr3_aa: CASSAGGTDEAFF
j_call: TRBJ2-5; v_call: TRBV6-1; d_call: NA; clone_size: NA; cdr3_nt: TGTGCCAGCACCGAGGCTAGTCGGCAAGAGACCCAGTACTTC; cdr3_aa: CASTEASRQETQYF
j_call: TRBJ1-1; v_call: TRBV10-3; d_call: NA; clone_size: few; cdr3_nt: TGTGCCATCAGTGGGGGGGCAGGACCCTACACTGAAGCTTTCTTT; cdr3_aa: CAISGGAGPYTEAFF
j_call: TRBJ2-2; v_call: TRBV11-3; d_call: NA; clone_size: NA; cdr3_nt: TGTGCCAGCAGCCTCGGTAACAGAAAAGCCGGGGAGCTGTTTTTT; cdr3_aa: CASSLGNRKAGELFF
j_call: TRBJ1-2; v_call: TRBV7-8; d_call: TRBD1; clone_size: NA; cdr3_nt: TGTGCCAGCAGCTACCTGGGACAGGGCTATGGCTACACCTTC; cdr3_aa: CASSYLGQGYGYTF
j_call: TRBJ1-4; v_call: TRBV25-1; d_call: NA; clone_size: few; cdr3_nt: TGTGCCAGCACCGATACAGGGTCCACGGAAAAACTGTTTTTT; cdr3_aa: CASTDTGSTEKLFF
j_call: TRBJ2-1; v_call: TRBV7-2; d_call: NA; clone_size: NA; cdr3_nt: TGTGCCAGCCACCTACGAGGGGGTGAGCAGTTCTTC; cdr3_aa: CASHLRGGEQFF
j_call: TRBJ2-1; v_call: TRBV20-1; d_call: NA; clone_size: NA; cdr3_nt: TGCAGTGCACAGAACTACAATGAGCAGTTCTTC; cdr3_aa: CSAQNYNEQFF
j_call: TRBJ2-3; v_call: TRBV29-1; d_call: TRBD1; clone_size: many; cdr3_nt: TGCAGCGTTTGCCGACAGGGACAACCTTATTATACGCAGTATTTT; cdr3_aa: CSVCRQGQPYYTQYF
j_call: TRBJ1-6; v_call: TRBV7-2; d_call: NA; clone_size: NA; cdr3_nt: TGTGCCAGCAGCTCCAGCCTGGGGGGTTCACCCCTCCACTTT; cdr3_aa: CASSSSLGGSPLHF
j_call: TRBJ2-5; v_call: TRBV2; d_call: NA; clone_size: many; cdr3_nt: TGTGCCAGCTTGCCAGAATACCAAGAGACCCAGTACTTC; cdr3_aa: CASLPEYQETQYF
j_call: TRBJ2-1; v_call: TRBV27; d_call: NA; clone_size: NA; cdr3_nt: TGTGCCAGCAGTTTTCCCCAGCGAGGTGTCAATGAGCAGTTCTTC; cdr3_aa: CASSFPQRGVNEQFF
j_call: TRBJ2-7; v_call: TRBV10-3; d_call: TRBD1; clone_size: many; cdr3_nt: TGTGCCATCAGTGGGCAGGGGGCCAACGAGCAGTACTTC; cdr3_aa: CAISGQGANEQYF
j_call: TRBJ2-1; v_call: TRBV11-2; d_call: NA; clone_size: few; cdr3_nt: TGTGCCAGCAGCTTAAGGGGTTTCTCACGGGATGAGCAGTTCTTC; cdr3_aa: CASSLRGFSRDEQFF
j_call: TRBJ2-3; v_call: TRBV6-1; d_call: NA; clone_size: few; cdr3_nt: TGTGCCAGCAGTCAAAGGGACAGCACAGATACGCAGTATTTT; cdr3_aa: CASSQRDSTDTQYF
j_call: TRBJ2-7; v_call: TRBV24-1; d_call: NA; clone_size: NA; cdr3_nt: TGTGCCACCAGTGATTCAGACAGGCCAAAGCAGTACTTC; cdr3_aa: CATSDSDRPKQYF
j_call: TRBJ1-5; v_call: TRBV15; d_call: NA; clone_size: NA; cdr3_nt: TGTGCCACCGCGACTACCTGGGGCCAAACTTATAGCAATCAGCCCCAGCATTTT; cdr3_aa: CATATTWGQTYSNQPQHF
j_call: TRBJ2-2; v_call: TRBV18; d_call: TRBD2; clone_size: NA; cdr3_nt: TGTGCCAGCTCACCTTTTGCGGGACTAAACACCGGGGAGCTGTTTTTT; cdr3_aa: CASSPFAGLNTGELFF
j_call: TRBJ2-7; v_call: TRBV7-2; d_call: TRBD2; clone_size: NA; cdr3_nt: TGTGCCAGCAGCTTAGGGGGACTAGCGGGAAACGAGCAGTACTTC; cdr3_aa: CASSLGGLAGNEQYF
j_call: TRBJ1-1; v_call: TRBV3-1; d_call: TRBD1; clone_size: few; cdr3_nt: TGTGCCAGCAGCCAAGGCAAACACAGGGGGTTAAACACTGAAGCTTTCTTT; cdr3_aa: CASSQGKHRGLNTEAFF
j_call: TRBJ2-1; v_call: TRBV12-3/TRBV12-4; d_call: NA; clone_size: few; cdr3_nt: TGTGCCAGCAGTTTATTGGCCTGGCGGGGCCCTAATGAGCAGTTCTTC; cdr3_aa: CASSLLAWRGPNEQFF
j_call: TRBJ2-3; v_call: TRBV9; d_call: TRBD2; clone_size: few; cdr3_nt: TGTGCCAGCACCTTAGACGGGAGGGTAGCAGATACGCAGTATTTT; cdr3_aa: CASTLDGRVADTQYF
j_call: TRBJ2-5; v_call: TRBV24-1; d_call: NA; clone_size: many; cdr3_nt: TGTGCCACCAGTGACACCACGCAAGAGACCCAGTACTTC; cdr3_aa: CATSDTTQETQYF
j_call: TRBJ2-2; v_call: TRBV12-3/TRBV12-4; d_call: TRBD2; clone_size: NA; cdr3_nt: TGTGCCACCCGTGATTCACTAGCGGGAGGGCCTGGGACCGGGGAGCTGTTTTTT; cdr3_aa: CATRDSLAGGPGTGELFF
j_call: TRBJ2-7; v_call: TRBV11-3; d_call: TRBD2; clone_size: NA; cdr3_nt: TGTGCCAGCAGCTTCGGACTAGCGGAGTCCTACGAGCAGTACTTC; cdr3_aa: CASSFGLAESYEQYF
j_call: TRBJ1-6; v_call: TRBV7-2; d_call: TRBD1; clone_size: few; cdr3_nt: TGTGCCAGCAGCTTAGCAGGGGGCGGGAATTCACCCCTCCACTTT; cdr3_aa: CASSLAGGGNSPLHF
j_call: TRBJ2-6; v_call: TRBV3-1; d_call: NA; clone_size: NA; cdr3_nt: TGTGCCAGCAGCCCCTTGGGGGCTGGGGCCAACGTCCTGACTTTC; cdr3_aa: CASSPLGAGANVLTF
j_call: TRBJ2-7; v_call: TRBV7-8; d_call: NA; clone_size: NA; cdr3_nt: TGTGCCAGCAGCTCCACCGACGACCCAGGGGCATGGTACGAGCAGTACTTC; cdr3_aa: CASSSTDDPGAWYEQYF
j_call: TRBJ2-5; v_call: TRBV5-1; d_call: TRBD2; clone_size: NA; cdr3_nt: TGCGCCAGCAGCTTTAGCGGGAGACGAGAGACCCAGTACTTC; cdr3_aa: CASSFSGRRETQYF
j_call: TRBJ2-2; v_call: TRBV28; d_call: NA; clone_size: few; cdr3_nt: TGTGCCAGCACCCCTTCGGGGACGGACACCGGGGAGCTGTTTTTT; cdr3_aa: CASTPSGTDTGELFF
j_call: TRBJ1-4; v_call: TRBV12-3/TRBV12-4; d_call: NA; clone_size: NA; cdr3_nt: TGTGCCAGCAGTTTAAGGGCAGGGGCAAATGAAAAACTGTTTTTT; cdr3_aa: CASSLRAGANEKLFF
j_call: TRBJ2-2; v_call: TRBV6-5; d_call: TRBD2; clone_size: many; cdr3_nt: TGTGCCAGCAGTTTAACCCAGACTAGCCCTAACACCGGGGAGCTGTTTTTT; cdr3_aa: CASSLTQTSPNTGELFF
j_call: TRBJ1-2; v_call: TRBV7-2; d_call: NA; clone_size: NA; cdr3_nt: TGTGCCAGCAGCCTGCGACCCATGAAGGGTGGCTACACCTTC; cdr3_aa: CASSLRPMKGGYTF